Following are 13 T cell receptor beta chains from one sample sequenced in a study of T cells in Graves' hyperthyroidism and ophthalmopathy. From RNA transcripts, TCR beta CDR3 regions were amplified. HTBI primers drove first-round RT-PCR of the TCR CDR3. TCRdb redid the calling of the multiplex PCR reads with MiXCR, one entry per CDR3 protein. The data hold a few hundred thousand distinct CDR3 sequences, with roughly 14% observed a single time. Sequencing was done on a sample of blood. Source of these receptors: a woman aged 25-40 years with Graves' hyperthyroidism.

In its sample, this clonotype was seen many times. The chain is built from TRBV5-1 and TRBJ2-1; 11 positions match TRBD2. V shed 4 bases and J 10 bases; nucleotides not matched to a gene: 4. The CDR3 is made up of 13 amino acids. CDR1 SGHRS and CDR2 YFSETQ come from the germline V gene. The CDR3 loop is CASSRGTSGEQFF. CDR3 coding DNA: TGCGCCAGCAGCAGAGGGACTAGCGGCGAGCAGTTCTTC.

The V call is TRBV5-1, the J call TRBJ2-3; 9 nucleotides agree with TRBD2. The V gene's germline CDR1 is SGHRS and CDR2 YFSETQ. This CDR3 region has 15 residues. V dropped 1 base and J dropped 7; count of bases not matched to a gene: 7. The CDR3 protein is CASSLRAGGPNTQYF. The CDR3, as DNA: TGCGCCAGCAGCTTGAGGGCGGGAGGGCCAAATACGCAGTATTTT.

This clonotype was picked up a small number of times. The J gene is TRBJ2-5, the V gene TRBV4-2; 7 positions match TRBD2. Germline lookup yields CDR1 LGHNA and CDR2 YNFKEQ. V shed 4 bases, J shed 3 bases, and the junction held 8 bases outside the gene matches. This CDR3 spans 15 amino acids. Written as DNA, the CDR3 is TGTGCCAGCAGCCGCAACCGAGCGGGAAAAGAGACCCAGTACTTC. This encodes CASSRNRAGKETQYF.

The rearrangement uses TRBV6-1 and TRBJ2-3; 12 bases are shared with TRBD2. The CDR3 spans 14 residues. The germline V gene has CDR1 MNHNS and CDR2 SASEGT. With V trimmed by 7 bases and J by 4 bases, 3 bases remained unmatched. In DNA, the CDR3 is TGTGCCAGCATACTAGCGGGGGGTTCAGATACGCAGTATTTT. Translation: CASILAGGSDTQYF.

This clonotype was counted a few times. The chain combines TRBV7-2 with TRBJ1-5; D remains unclear. V was cut by 4 bases and J by 3 bases, with 10 bases left in between. The CDR3 covers 14 residues. The germline V gene encodes CDR1 SGHTA and CDR2 FQGNSA. CDR3 protein: CASSSGRINQPQHF. DNA for the CDR3: TGTGCCAGCAGCTCCGGACGGATCAATCAGCCCCAGCATTTT.

This clonotype was counted a few times. A read error may explain this, as a much larger clone is one base away. The chain joins TRBV7-9 to TRBJ1-1; no reliable D call. CDR3 size: 12 residues. The ends were cut back, 2 bases at V and 3 bases at J, with 4 bases in the middle. Germline loops: CDR1 SEHNR, CDR2 FQNEAQ (reference sequence). The CDR3 region is CASSLKDTEAFF. As DNA, the CDR3 is TGTGCCAGCAGCTTAAAGGACACTGAAGCTTTCTTT.

The chain recombines TRBV11-1 with TRBJ2-1, with TRBD2 matching 9 bases. This CDR3 comprises 17 residues. V shed 5 bases and J 6 bases; nucleotides not matched to a gene: 14. Germline assignment: CDR1 SGHAT and CDR2 FQDESV (reference sequence). The CDR3 loop reads CASSQTGTSSTLNEQFF. The CDR3 bases are TGTGCCAGCAGCCAGACCGGGACTAGCTCGACCCTCAATGAGCAGTTCTTC. The complete variable domain, with remaining parts taken from reference TRBV11-1 and TRBJ2-1, reads EAEVAQSPRYKITEKSQAVAFWCDPISGHATLYWYRQILGQGPELLVQFQDESVVDDSQLPKDRFSAERLKGVDSTLKIQPAELGDSAMYLCASSQTGTSSTLNEQFFGPGTRLTVL.

This clonotype has at least ten counts. V gene TRBV6-1 combines with J gene TRBJ2-7, with D unclear. Looked up from germline, CDR1 is MNHNS and CDR2 is SASEGT. The CDR3 contains 15 residues. Between the trimmed V and J ends, which lost 8 bases and 1 base, there was a span of 18 bases. The CDR3 loop reads CASSPLPEVSYEQYF. The CDR3 DNA is TGTGCCAGCTCTCCCCTCCCCGAAGTTTCCTACGAGCAGTACTTC.

In this sample, this clonotype turned up many times. The chain recombines TRBV2 with TRBJ2-7; D ambiguous. V shed 1 base and J shed 7 bases, with 11 bases lying between them. Looked up from germline, CDR1 is SNHLY and CDR2 is FYNNEI. CDR3 length equals 13 residues. The chain's CDR3 is CASSEGALGEQYF. The DNA for the CDR3 is TGTGCCAGCAGTGAAGGGGCTCTGGGGGAGCAGTACTTC.

The sample holds a few counts of this clonotype. The V call is TRBV6-1, the J call TRBJ2-1, with 12 bases identical to TRBD2. The V segment lost 1 base and the J segment 8 bases; nucleotides outside the gene matches: 3. CDR3 length: 15 residues. Per germline, CDR1 MNHNS and CDR2 SASEGT. CDR3 DNA: TGTGCCAGCAGTGAAGAGACTAGCGGGAGCTATGAGCAGTTCTTC. This translates into CASSEETSGSYEQFF.

This clonotype turned up a few times. The gene calls are TRBV7-9 and TRBJ2-5; possible D gene TRBD2, 5 bases. V was trimmed by 7 bases and J by 5 bases, leaving 14 bases between them. The CDR3 runs to 13 residues. The V gene's germline CDR1 is SEHNR and CDR2 FQNEAQ (reference sequence). CDR3 sequence reads: CASNIPGLETQYF. The CDR3 DNA reads TGTGCCAGCAACATCCCGGGGTTGGAGACCCAGTACTTC.

The table lists this clonotype with many counts. The chain combines TRBV6-1 with TRBJ2-1; 9 nucleotides match TRBD2. Per germline, CDR1 MNHNS and CDR2 SASEGT. The junction had 8 bases not matched to a gene; V was cut back by 5 bases and J by 0 bases. The CDR3 totals 17 residues. The CDR3 is CASSRGFSGSSYNEQFF. DNA for the CDR3: TGTGCCAGCAGTAGAGGGTTTAGCGGGAGCTCCTACAATGAGCAGTTCTTC.

This clonotype was observed at least ten times. The CDR3 nucleotides are TGTGCCAGCTCACCTTGGACTAGCGGGAAAGAGACCCAGTACTTC. Residues: CASSPWTSGKETQYF. The chain recombines TRBV18 with TRBJ2-5; 12 bases agree with TRBD2. The junction had 2 bases not matched to a gene; V was cut back by 3 bases and J by 3 bases. The CDR3 consists of 15 residues. CDR1 and CDR2 from the germline V gene are KGHSH and LQKENI.